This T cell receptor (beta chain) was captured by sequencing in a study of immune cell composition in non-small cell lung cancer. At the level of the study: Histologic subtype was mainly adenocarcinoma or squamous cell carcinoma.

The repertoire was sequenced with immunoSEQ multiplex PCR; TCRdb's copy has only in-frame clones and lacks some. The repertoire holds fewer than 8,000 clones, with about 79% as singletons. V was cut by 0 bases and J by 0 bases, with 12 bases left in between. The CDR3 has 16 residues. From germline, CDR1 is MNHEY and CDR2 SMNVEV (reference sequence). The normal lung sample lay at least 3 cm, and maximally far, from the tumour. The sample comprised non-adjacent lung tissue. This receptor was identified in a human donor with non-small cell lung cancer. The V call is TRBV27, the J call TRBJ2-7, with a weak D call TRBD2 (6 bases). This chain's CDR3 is CASSLSASAYSYEQYF. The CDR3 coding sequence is TGTGCCAGCAGTTTATCGGCTAGCGCTTACTCCTACGAGCAGTACTTC.